This passage covers 21 T cell receptor beta chains from one sample sequenced in a study of chemoradiotherapy in HPV16-positive cancers (dated 2022 in TCRdb). The library was produced with the immunoSEQ multiplex PCR assay. This is the immuneACCESS table as TCRdb keeps it, with only in-frame sequences that have V and J called. A part of the clones is gone; compared with another copy, unresolved V genes explain less than half, and the rest is unexplained. The sample has around 15,000 clones on record, about 86% of them singletons. Of the sample, approximately 3.6% is held by the ten largest clones. The input for sequencing was blood, taken from a patient who underwent chemoradiotherapy. All receptors derive from a human donor with HPV-associated anogenital cancer.

V is TRBV7-9 and J is TRBJ2-3, with 8 bases fitting TRBD2. After removal of 7 bases from V and 2 bases from J, the junction contained 2 bases not matched to a gene. CDR3 length: 13 amino acids. Germline V gene sequence: CDR1 SEHNR, CDR2 FQNEAQ (reference sequence). The DNA for the CDR3 is TGTGCCAGCACGGGGGGGAACACAGATACGCAGTATTTT. Its protein is CASTGGNTDTQYF.

The gene calls are TRBV7-9 and TRBJ2-4, with D perhaps assigned TRBD1 or TRBD2 (6 bases each). CDR1 and CDR2 (germline): SEHNR, FQNEAQ (reference sequence). Trimming pared 2 bases from V and 5 bases from J, leaving 10 bases between. This CDR3 region has 14 residues. CDR3 DNA sequence: TGTGCCAGCAGCTTAATCGGGGGCGAAAACATTCAGTACTTC. This translates into CASSLIGGENIQYF.

The V and J genes are TRBV5-1 and TRBJ1-1; TRBD1 agrees at 9 bases. V trimming: 4 bases; J trimming: 5 bases; junction bases outside the gene matches: 9. Germline V gives CDR1 SGHRS, CDR2 YFSETQ. CDR3 length equals 15 residues. Here the CDR3 reads CASSLGQGLGTEAFF. Here the CDR3 DNA reads TGCGCCAGCAGCCTCGGACAGGGGTTAGGTACTGAAGCTTTCTTT.

V gene TRBV28 combines with J gene TRBJ2-7, with 9 bases that match TRBD1. The CDR3 is 18 residues long. V dropped 6 bases and J dropped 6; count of bases not matched to a gene: 21. Per the germline V gene, CDR1 is MDHEN and CDR2 is SYDVKM. This chain's CDR3 is CASSTPTPATGQGIEQYF. The CDR3 nucleotides are TGTGCCAGCAGCACGCCTACCCCCGCCACCGGACAGGGGATCGAGCAGTACTTC. Variable domain in full (rest from reference TRBV28 and TRBJ2-7): DVKVTQSSRYLVKRTGEKVFLECVQDMDHENMFWYRQDPGLGLRLIYFSYDVKMKEKGDIPEGYSVSREKKERFSLILESASTNQTSMYLCASSTPTPATGQGIEQYFGPGTRLTVT.

The chain combines TRBV14 with TRBJ1-1; D is uncertain. From germline, CDR1 is SGHDN and CDR2 FVKESK. The CDR3 has 14 amino acids. The germline V and J ends were trimmed by 3 bases and 1 base, with 9 bases remaining between them. The CDR3 is CASSQGGWNTEAFF. CDR3 in DNA: TGTGCCAGCAGCCAGGGTGGATGGAACACTGAAGCTTTCTTT.

This rearrangement joins TRBV2 to TRBJ2-7; TRBD1 agrees at 7 bases. With V trimmed by 3 bases and J by 0 bases, 5 bases remained unmatched. The CDR3 runs 15 residues. Germline lookup yields CDR1 SNHLY and CDR2 FYNNEI. In DNA form, the CDR3 reads TGTGCCAGCAGTGAGGACAGGCCCAGCTCCTACGAGCAGTACTTC. Its protein product is CASSEDRPSSYEQYF.

This chain uses TRBV2 with TRBJ1-4; no clear D gene. The CDR3 contains 13 residues. V was pared by 10 bases and J by 6 bases, with 15 bases between. Germline assignment: CDR1 SNHLY and CDR2 FYNNEI. CDR3 region: CATGPTGDEKLFF. The CDR3 DNA reads TGTGCCACCGGCCCTACGGGAGATGAAAAACTGTTTTTT.

The chain combines TRBV7-9 with TRBJ2-7; 8 bases map to TRBD2. The V segment lost 5 bases and the J segment 0 bases; nucleotides outside the gene matches: 18. The CDR3 length is 19 residues. Germline-derived CDR1 and CDR2 are SEHNR and FQNEAQ (reference sequence). CDR3 sequence (DNA): TGTGCCAGCAGCCCTACAGACAAACAGACTAGCGTTGACTCCTACGAGCAGTACTTC. As protein: CASSPTDKQTSVDSYEQYF.

The rearrangement links TRBV19 to TRBJ2-4, with D tentatively TRBD1 (6 bases). Per the germline V gene, CDR1 is LNHDA and CDR2 is SQIVND (reference sequence). CDR3 size: 17 residues. Between the trimmed V and J ends, which lost 2 bases and 0 bases, there was a span of 14 bases. The CDR3 DNA sequence: TGTGCCAGTAGTATAAGGACTGGGACACTAGCCAAAAACATTCAGTACTTC. Its translation is CASSIRTGTLAKNIQYF.

CDR3 bases: TGCGCCAGCAGCTGGGGACAGGGGGCCCCTTTGGGCACTGAAGCTTTCTTT. The encoded protein is CASSWGQGAPLGTEAFF. The gene calls are TRBV5-1 and TRBJ1-1, with 12 bases aligning to TRBD1. The germline V gene encodes CDR1 SGHRS and CDR2 YFSETQ. The junction had 10 bases not matched to a gene; V was cut back by 3 bases and J by 4 bases. The CDR3 extends over 17 amino acids.

This clone has more than one count but fewer than ten. The rearrangement links TRBV5-5 to TRBJ2-2; no reliable D call. Germline V gene lookup returns CDR1 SGHKS and CDR2 YYEKEE (reference sequence). The germline V and J ends were trimmed by 3 bases and 3 bases, with 9 bases remaining between them. The CDR3 contains 14 residues. The CDR3 reads CASSSSIYTGELFF. CDR3 sequence (DNA): TGTGCCAGCAGCTCCTCCATATACACCGGGGAGCTGTTTTTT.

This rearrangement joins TRBV10-3 to TRBJ1-3; a possible D gene is TRBD1 (6 bases). The V and J ends lost 0 bases and 0 bases respectively, with 9 bases between them. Germline values: CDR1 ENHRY, CDR2 SYGVKD. This CDR3 has 16 amino acids. CDR3 sequence reads: CAISESTQGSGNTIYF. The CDR3 bases are TGTGCCATCAGTGAGTCTACACAGGGCTCTGGAAACACCATATATTTT.

The chain carries TRBV2 and TRBJ1-4; D unresolved. The germline gives CDR1 SNHLY, CDR2 FYNNEI. The CDR3 is 14 residues long. V lost 8 bases to trimming and J lost 2 bases, with 12 bases between them. CDR3 region: CASRRTFTNEKLFF. The CDR3 DNA is TGTGCCAGCCGACGGACTTTTACTAATGAAAAACTGTTTTTT.

The J gene is TRBJ1-1, the V gene TRBV23-1, with D hard to call. TRBV23-1 is treated as an ORF (open reading frame) with a function not yet certain. V gave up 0 bases and J gave up 2 bases, with 1 base separating them. This CDR3 is built from 12 residues. CDR3 coding DNA: TGCGCCAGCAGTCAATCAAACACTGAAGCTTTCTTT. Its translation: CASSQSNTEAFF.

The chain has TRBV5-1 and TRBJ1-1; D not resolved. There are 15 residues in the CDR3. Per the germline V gene, CDR1 is SGHRS and CDR2 is YFSETQ. V shed 1 base and J shed 1 base, with 11 bases lying between them. In DNA, the CDR3 is TGCGCCAGCAGCTTGCCGGCAATGAGGAACACTGAAGCTTTCTTT. Its translation is CASSLPAMRNTEAFF.

This clone was seen just once. This chain connects TRBV18 to TRBJ2-6, with D tentatively TRBD2 (5 bases). The CDR3 sequence is 16 residues long. Germline CDR1 and CDR2: KGHSH and LQKENI. The V gene lost 3 bases and the J gene lost 0 bases, with 9 bases spanning the gap. The DNA of the CDR3 is TGTGCCAGCTCACCGGAGGTCCCCTCTGGGGCCAACGTCCTGACTTTC. Protein sequence: CASSPEVPSGANVLTF.

The chain has TRBV27 and TRBJ2-7; 9 nucleotides line up with TRBD1. The germline V gene encodes CDR1 MNHEY and CDR2 SMNVEV (reference sequence). The CDR3 is 15 amino acids. Trimming removed 5 bases from V and 6 bases from J; junction bases left unmatched: 11. The CDR3 bases are TGTGCCAGCAGTCCCGGACCGGGACAGGGCGGCGAGCAGTACTTC. Translation gives CASSPGPGQGGEQYF.

The gene calls are TRBV4-1 and TRBJ1-6; the D is unclear. The V end lost 1 base, the J end lost 10 bases, and 14 bases lay between the germline ends. This CDR3 contains 15 residues. CDR1 and CDR2 from the germline V gene are MGHRA and YSYEKL. The CDR3 DNA reads TGCGCCAGCAGCCAAGGTGGAGGGCTTATGTCACCCCTCCACTTT. Encoded protein: CASSQGGGLMSPLHF.

In the case of this clone: Other DNA sequences in the sample encode the same CDR3. The rearrangement uses TRBV27 and TRBJ1-2; possible D gene TRBD1, 6 bases. Germline-derived CDR1 and CDR2 are MNHEY and SMNVEV (reference sequence). The length of the CDR3 is 13 residues. Trimming removed 2 bases at V and 2 bases at J, with 6 bases between. The CDR3 sequence: CASSLQGNYGYTF. CDR3 in DNA: TGTGCCAGCAGTTTACAGGGGAACTATGGCTACACCTTC.

The chain combines TRBV18 with TRBJ2-7; D may be TRBD1 (5 bases). The V end lost 4 bases, the J end lost 0 bases, and 13 bases lay between the germline ends. Germline values: CDR1 KGHSH, CDR2 LQKENI. CDR3 length equals 15 residues. CDR3 protein: CASSLNPDSSYEQYF. CDR3 sequence (DNA): TGTGCCAGCTCACTAAACCCAGACAGCTCCTACGAGCAGTACTTC.

This clone was seen a few times. V usage is TRBV18 and J usage is TRBJ1-1; possibly TRBD1 for D (5 bases). This CDR3 comprises 14 residues. The germline gives CDR1 KGHSH, CDR2 LQKENI. Trimming cost V 8 bases and J 2 bases, with 15 bases left between them. CDR3: CASRSVGGNTEAFF. The DNA for the CDR3 is TGTGCCAGCCGTAGCGTTGGGGGAAACACTGAAGCTTTCTTT.